This T cell receptor beta chain derives from a study of T cells in Graves' hyperthyroidism and ophthalmopathy. Study-wide results and caveats: The model made its ophthalmopathy prediction, and onset followed a median roughly six months later. In blood, most of the thyroid clonotypes expanded above 0.001 were also present.

As concerns this clonotype: Its antigen is not known.

RNA transcripts yielded amplified TCR beta CDR3 regions. The TCR CDR3 was amplified in a first-round RT-PCR using the HTBI primer set. Via MiXCR, TCRdb re-called the multiplex PCR reads, giving one row per CDR3 protein. The table has 300,000 to 450,000 distinct CDR3 sequences, roughly 14% seen once. With V trimmed by 6 bases and J by 6 bases, 15 bases remained unmatched. The length of the CDR3 is 17 residues. The germline gives CDR1 SEHNR, CDR2 FQNEAQ (reference sequence). This TCR derives from a man younger than 45 with Graves' hyperthyroidism that later progressed to Graves' ophthalmopathy. The chain joins TRBV7-9 to TRBJ1-1; 11 bases align to TRBD1. The material sequenced was blood. The CDR3 protein is CASRPRTGGHINAEAFF. The CDR3 bases are TGTGCCAGCAGACCCAGGACAGGGGGCCATATAAACGCTGAAGCTTTCTTT.